The entry below gives a single T cell receptor (beta chain) sequence along with its context. As yet, its antigen is unknown. The data belong to a study of cytomegalovirus exposure and HLA in healthy donors. Notes on the study in general: Later analysis associated a missense DCLRE1C variant with TCR beta V- and J-gene trimming. Apart from CMV serostatus, no immune exposure information was available.

The CDR3 covers 15 residues. V was clipped by 2 bases and J by 7 bases; unmatched bases: 7. Germline CDR1 and CDR2: SNHLY and FYNNEI. Vbeta (60) and Jbeta (13) primers were used in the PCR. Sequencing was performed with immunoSEQ multiplex PCR; in TCRdb, only in-frame clones are kept and a portion is missing. The sample includes some 170,000 clones, over 75% seen only once; the top ten take 5% to 8%. The chain links TRBV2 to TRBJ2-7; TRBD2 matches at 11 bases. Sample: PBMCs. The sequence was collected from a middle-aged man in good health and CMV-seropositive. The CDR3 sequence: CASSELGLAVEEQYF. The CDR3 DNA follows: TGTGCCAGCAGTGAATTGGGACTAGCGGTAGAGGAGCAGTACTTC.